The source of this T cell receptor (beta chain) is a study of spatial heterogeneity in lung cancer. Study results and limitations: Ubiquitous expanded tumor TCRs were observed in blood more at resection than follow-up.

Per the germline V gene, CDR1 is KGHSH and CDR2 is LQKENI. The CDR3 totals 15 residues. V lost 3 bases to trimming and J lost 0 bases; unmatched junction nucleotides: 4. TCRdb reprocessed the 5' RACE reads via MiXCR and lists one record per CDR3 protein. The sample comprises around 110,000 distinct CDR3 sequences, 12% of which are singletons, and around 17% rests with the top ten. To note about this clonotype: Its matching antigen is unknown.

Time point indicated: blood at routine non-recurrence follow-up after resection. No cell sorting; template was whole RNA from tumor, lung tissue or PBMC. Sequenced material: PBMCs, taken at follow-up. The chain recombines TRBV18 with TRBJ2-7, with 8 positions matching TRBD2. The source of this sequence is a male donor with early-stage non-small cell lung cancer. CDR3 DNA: TGTGCCAGCTCACCGGGGACTAGTGACTCCTACGAGCAGTACTTC. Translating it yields CASSPGTSDSYEQYF.